Presented here are 21 T cell receptor beta chains from one specimen sequenced in a study of blood T cell repertoires in COVID-19. The data were produced by immunoSEQ multiplex PCR, yet TCRdb's version contains in-frame clones alone and is incomplete. This sample yields 3,000 to 4,500 clones, of which around three quarters are seen a single time; over 40% belongs to the top ten. The sample was peripheral blood. The source is a human donor in a cohort sampled during active COVID-19.

This chain links TRBV7-2 with TRBJ1-6, with 7 bases aligning to TRBD1. The CDR3 totals 15 residues. V shed 2 bases and J 10 bases; nucleotides not matched to a gene: 8. Germline CDR1 and CDR2: SGHTA and FQGNSA. The CDR3 region has the DNA TGTGCCAGCAGCTTAAGGGACAGCCGGTTCTCACCCCTCCACTTT. Translation gives CASSLRDSRFSPLHF. The full variable domain, with the rest looked up from reference TRBV7-2 and TRBJ1-6, is GAGVSQSPSNKVTEKGKDVELRCDPISGHTALYWYRQSLGQGLEFLIYFQGNSAPDKSGLPSDRFSAERTGGSVSTLTIQRTQQEDSAVYLCASSLRDSRFSPLHFGNGTRLTVT.

V is TRBV2 and J is TRBJ2-3; TRBD2 aligns across 8 bases. The CDR3 has 14 amino acids. V lost 4 bases to trimming and J lost 4 bases; unmatched junction nucleotides: 4. Germline CDR1 is SNHLY and CDR2 is FYNNEI. The CDR3 spells CASSANGRADTQYF. The CDR3 bases are TGTGCCAGCAGTGCGAACGGGAGGGCAGATACGCAGTATTTT.

The rearrangement joins TRBV13 to TRBJ1-6; TRBD1 is a possible D gene (6 bases). The V and J ends lost 5 bases and 7 bases respectively, with 12 bases between them. The CDR3 contains 14 residues. Germline loops: CDR1 PRHDT, CDR2 FYEKMQ (reference sequence). CDR3 sequence reads: CASSLGQPNSPLHF. In DNA, the CDR3 is TGTGCCAGCAGCCTCGGACAGCCCAATTCACCCCTCCACTTT.

V gene TRBV27 combines with J gene TRBJ1-6; D is undetermined. In germline, CDR1 is MNHEY, CDR2 SMNVEV (reference sequence). Trimming stripped 4 bases from V and 5 bases from J, with 21 bases between. CDR3 length: 18 residues. CDR3 protein: CASSSYGPPRSHNSPLHF. CDR3 nucleotide sequence: TGTGCCAGCAGTTCCTATGGCCCCCCTAGGAGTCATAATTCACCCCTCCACTTT.

J is TRBJ2-5 and V is TRBV27; D may be TRBD2 (5 bases). CDR3 length equals 14 residues. The germline gives CDR1 MNHEY, CDR2 SMNVEV (reference sequence). The V gene lost 9 bases and the J gene lost 2 bases, with 16 bases spanning the gap. CDR3 in amino acids: CASSDIGLQETQYF. In nucleotides, the CDR3 is TGTGCCAGTAGCGATATAGGCCTACAAGAGACCCAGTACTTC.

This chain uses TRBV6-4 with TRBJ2-3; 8 bases line up with TRBD2. CDR1 MRHNA and CDR2 SNTAGT come from the germline V gene. V dropped 4 bases and J dropped 1; count of bases not matched to a gene: 7. The CDR3 loop spans 16 amino acids. CDR3 sequence (DNA): TGTGCCAGCAGTGTATCAGCGGGAGCTGGCACAGATACGCAGTATTTT. Protein sequence: CASSVSAGAGTDTQYF.

This rearrangement joins TRBV5-1 to TRBJ1-4, with D possibly matching TRBD1 (5 bases). The ends were cut back, 4 bases at V and 3 bases at J, with 13 bases in the middle. CDR1 and CDR2 (germline): SGHRS, YFSETQ. This CDR3 is 15 amino acids long. CDR3 residues: CASSVTVASNEKLFF. In nucleotides, the CDR3 is TGCGCCAGCAGCGTGACAGTAGCCTCTAATGAAAAACTGTTTTTT. The full variable domain, completed using reference TRBV5-1 and TRBJ1-4, is KAGVTQTPRYLIKTRGQQVTLSCSPISGHRSVSWYQQTPGQGLQFLFEYFSETQRNKGNFPGRFSGRQFSNSRSEMNVSTLELGDSALYLCASSVTVASNEKLFFGSGTQLSVL.

The chain recombines TRBV5-1 with TRBJ2-7, with D perhaps matching TRBD1 (6 bases). Germline V gene sequence: CDR1 SGHRS, CDR2 YFSETQ. This CDR3 comprises 18 residues. Trimming pared 0 bases from V and 0 bases from J, leaving 19 bases between. This CDR3 reads CASSLGGRAGVSSYEQYF. The DNA for the CDR3 is TGCGCCAGCAGCTTGGGGGGGCGGGCAGGGGTGAGCTCCTACGAGCAGTACTTC.

The chain is built from TRBV15 and TRBJ1-1; D might be TRBD1 (5 bases). The V gene lost 0 bases and the J gene lost 0 bases, with 11 bases spanning the gap. The CDR3 runs to 16 residues. CDR1 and CDR2 from the germline V gene are LNHNV and YYDKDF (reference sequence). The CDR3 DNA follows: TGTGCCACCAGCAGAGAGCTCGGGGGAGTGAACACTGAAGCTTTCTTT. It specifies CATSRELGGVNTEAFF.

This rearrangement joins TRBV5-1 to TRBJ1-2; D is ambiguous. Trimming removed 5 bases from V and 3 bases from J, with 5 bases in between. The CDR3 extends over 11 amino acids. In germline, CDR1 is SGHRS, CDR2 YFSETQ. The CDR3 DNA reads TGCGCCAGCAGGGGAGACTATGGCTACACCTTC. Translating gives CASRGDYGYTF.

V usage is TRBV19 and J usage is TRBJ2-1; 8 nucleotides match TRBD2. Losses at the gene ends were 1 base for V and 15 bases for J; bases not matched to a gene: 14. Germline loops: CDR1 LNHDA, CDR2 SQIVND (reference sequence). The CDR3 contains 15 residues. The CDR3 spells CASSIVSSGTSQRFF. CDR3 sequence (DNA): TGTGCCAGTAGTATAGTAAGTAGCGGGACAAGCCAGAGGTTCTTC.

This chain connects TRBV12-3 or TRBV12-4 to TRBJ1-1; no definite D call. This CDR3 is built from 11 residues. The V end lost 6 bases, the J end lost 3 bases, and 5 bases lay between the germline ends. The DNA for the CDR3 is TGTGCCAGCAGCAATGACACTGAAGCTTTCTTT. Its protein product is CASSNDTEAFF.

This chain connects TRBV2 to TRBJ2-1; no reliable D call. The CDR3 spans 13 residues. Germline V gene lookup returns CDR1 SNHLY and CDR2 FYNNEI. The V and J ends lost 3 bases and 10 bases respectively, with 13 bases between them. The CDR3 reads CASSELNSLEQFF. CDR3 in DNA: TGTGCCAGCAGTGAGCTAAACAGTTTGGAGCAGTTCTTC.

This clone was observed a single time. The chain combines TRBV19 with TRBJ2-1; TRBD2 aligns across 9 bases. From germline, CDR1 is LNHDA and CDR2 SQIVND (reference sequence). The V and J ends lost 5 bases and 2 bases, in that order; junction bases with no gene match: 10. The CDR3 is 17 amino acids. CDR3 amino acids: CASSPTAGGGPYNEQFF. CDR3 DNA: TGTGCCAGTAGTCCAACCGCGGGAGGGGGGCCCTACAATGAGCAGTTCTTC.

This clone was recorded a few times. The rearrangement links TRBV14 to TRBJ1-6; TRBD1 is a possible D gene (5 bases). V lost 1 base, J lost 10 bases, and 11 bases lay in between. Germline V lookup: CDR1 SGHDN, CDR2 FVKESK. The CDR3 contains 14 residues. CDR3 coding DNA: TGTGCCAGCAGCCAAGCAGGGATTCTGTCACCCCTCCACTTT. This encodes CASSQAGILSPLHF.

This sequence joins TRBV5-4 and TRBJ1-2; TRBD1 agrees at 8 bases. There are 13 residues in the CDR3. V was clipped by 4 bases and J by 8 bases; unmatched bases: 7. CDR1 and CDR2 from the germline V gene are SGHNT and YYREEE (reference sequence). The CDR3 reads CASSRTGSSGYTF. CDR3 bases: TGTGCCAGCAGCCGGACAGGGTCCAGCGGCTACACCTTC.

This clone has just a few counts. The J gene is TRBJ1-6, the V gene TRBV6-2 or TRBV6-3; perhaps TRBD1 as D (6 bases). This CDR3 is 14 amino acids long. The V end was cut by 5 bases, the J end by 5 bases, with 10 bases between. Germline V gene data show CDR1 as MNHEY and CDR2 as SVGEGT. The CDR3 reads CASSPGTNNSPLHF. CDR3 DNA sequence: TGTGCCAGCAGTCCCGGGACAAATAATTCACCCCTCCACTTT.

J is TRBJ2-1 and V is TRBV9; D perhaps matches TRBD2 (6 bases). Germline V gene sequence: CDR1 SGDLS, CDR2 YYNGEE. This CDR3 contains 15 residues. V gave up 4 bases and J gave up 5 bases, with 16 bases separating them. The CDR3 bases are TGTGCCAGCAGCCCCAGGGACTCGCTAAACAATGAGCAGTTCTTC. It translates to CASSPRDSLNNEQFF. Supplemented by reference TRBV9 and TRBJ2-1, the full variable domain reads DSGVTQTPKHLITATGQRVTLRCSPRSGDLSVYWYQQSLDQGLQFLIQYYNGEERAKGNILERFSAQQFPDLHSELNLSSLELGDSALYFCASSPRDSLNNEQFFGPGTRLTVL.

The V and J genes are TRBV20-1 and TRBJ1-1, with 12 bases aligning to TRBD1. V dropped 3 bases and J dropped 4; count of bases not matched to a gene: 6. The CDR3 totals 15 residues. Germline lookup yields CDR1 DFQATT and CDR2 SNEGSKA (reference sequence). CDR3 nucleotides: TGCAGTGCTAGTGGGGACAGGGGGCTGATCACTGAAGCTTTCTTT. This translates into CSASGDRGLITEAFF.

The V gene is TRBV14, the J gene TRBJ2-5; D is unresolved. The CDR3 extends over 17 amino acids. The V end was cut by 0 bases, the J end by 4 bases, with 18 bases between. Germline V lookup: CDR1 SGHDN, CDR2 FVKESK. For the CDR3, the DNA is TGTGCCAGCAGCCAAGAGGATGGGCCAGCAAGGATAGAGACCCAGTACTTC. Translating gives CASSQEDGPARIETQYF.

The V call is TRBV5-1, the J call TRBJ2-3; 7 bases align to TRBD2. The CDR3 spans 16 residues. CDR1 is SGHRS and CDR2 is YFSETQ in the germline V gene. With V trimmed by 0 bases and J by 1 base, 5 bases remained unmatched. In DNA, the CDR3 is TGCGCCAGCAGCTTGGAAGGCGGGAGCCGCACAGATACGCAGTATTTT. Translating it yields CASSLEGGSRTDTQYF.